This T cell receptor beta chain was sequenced during a study of blood T cells in healthy people across ages. The germline CDR1 and CDR2 sequences are SGHRS and YFSETQ. The CDR3 has 15 residues. The V and J ends lost 1 base and 2 bases respectively, with 12 bases between them. Alongside a J-beta primer mix, a sample-barcoded 5' primer served in a second PCR lasting 7 to 11 cycles. TCRdb re-called the 5' RACE reads through MiXCR, storing one row per CDR3 protein. Altogether some 730,000 distinct CDR3 sequences are present, approximately 21% being singletons, with the ten largest covering 22%. This receptor was obtained from a man between 70 and 80 years old in good health. The specimen sequenced was blood. The chain recombines TRBV5-1 with TRBJ1-1; no definite D call. The CDR3 nucleotides are TGCGCCAGCAGCTTGTCCGTCAGCTATAACACTGAAGCTTTCTTT. Residues: CASSLSVSYNTEAFF.